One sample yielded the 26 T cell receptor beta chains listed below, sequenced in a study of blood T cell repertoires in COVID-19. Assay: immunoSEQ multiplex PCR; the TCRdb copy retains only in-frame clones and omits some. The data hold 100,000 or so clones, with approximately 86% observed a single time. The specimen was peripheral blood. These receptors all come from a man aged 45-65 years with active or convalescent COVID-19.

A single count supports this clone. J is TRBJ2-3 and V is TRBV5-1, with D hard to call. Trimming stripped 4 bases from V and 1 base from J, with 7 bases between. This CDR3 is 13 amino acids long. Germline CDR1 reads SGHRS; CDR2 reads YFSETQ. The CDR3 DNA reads TGCGCCAGCAGCGGTACACGCACAGATACGCAGTATTTT. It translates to CASSGTRTDTQYF.

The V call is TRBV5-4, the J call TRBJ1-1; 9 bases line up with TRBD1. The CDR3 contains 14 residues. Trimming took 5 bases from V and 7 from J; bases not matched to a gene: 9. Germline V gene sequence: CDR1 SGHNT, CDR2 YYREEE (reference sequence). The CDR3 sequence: CASRPGQGTGEAFF. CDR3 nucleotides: TGTGCCAGCAGACCCGGACAGGGGACGGGTGAAGCTTTCTTT.

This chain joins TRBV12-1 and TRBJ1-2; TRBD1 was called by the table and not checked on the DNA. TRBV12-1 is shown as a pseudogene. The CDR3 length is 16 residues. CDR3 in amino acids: CASSPLRDTTNYGYTF. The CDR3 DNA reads TGTGCCAGCAGCCCCCTCCGGGACACCACTAACTATGGCTACACCTTC.

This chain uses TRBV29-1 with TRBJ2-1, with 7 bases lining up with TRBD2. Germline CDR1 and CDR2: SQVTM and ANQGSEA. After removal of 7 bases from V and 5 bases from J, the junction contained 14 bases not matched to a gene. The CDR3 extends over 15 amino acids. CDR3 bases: TGCAGCGCCCTAGGTAATAGGGCGGGAGACAATGAGCAGTTCTTC. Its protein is CSALGNRAGDNEQFF.

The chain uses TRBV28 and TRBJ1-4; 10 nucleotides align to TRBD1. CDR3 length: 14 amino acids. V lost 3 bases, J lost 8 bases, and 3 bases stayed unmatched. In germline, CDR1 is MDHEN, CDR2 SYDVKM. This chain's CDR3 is CASSFGTGVEKLFF. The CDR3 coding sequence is TGTGCCAGCAGTTTTGGGACAGGGGTGGAAAAACTGTTTTTT.

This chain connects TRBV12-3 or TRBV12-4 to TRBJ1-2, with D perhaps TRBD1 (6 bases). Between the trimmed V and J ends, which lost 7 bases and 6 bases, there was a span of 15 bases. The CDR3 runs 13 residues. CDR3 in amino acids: CASTPDGGHGYTF. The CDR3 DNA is TGTGCCAGCACCCCGGACGGGGGGCATGGCTACACCTTC.

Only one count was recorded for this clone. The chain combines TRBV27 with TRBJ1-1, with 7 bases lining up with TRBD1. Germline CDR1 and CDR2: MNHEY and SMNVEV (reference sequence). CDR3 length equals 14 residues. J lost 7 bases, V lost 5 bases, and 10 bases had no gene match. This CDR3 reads CASSPDRVGGEAFF. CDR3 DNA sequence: TGTGCCAGCAGTCCCGACAGGGTTGGAGGTGAAGCTTTCTTT.

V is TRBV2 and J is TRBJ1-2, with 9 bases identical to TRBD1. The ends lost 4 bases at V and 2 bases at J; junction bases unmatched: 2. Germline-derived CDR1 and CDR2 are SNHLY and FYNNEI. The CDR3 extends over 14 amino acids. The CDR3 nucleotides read TGTGCCAGCAGTGGGGGACAGGGAAACTATGGCTACACCTTC. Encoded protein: CASSGGQGNYGYTF.

The CDR3 region has the DNA TGCGCCAGCAGCGCCCGGGACACCGGGATCTACGAGCAGTACTTC. Translated: CASSARDTGIYEQYF. This sequence joins TRBV5-1 and TRBJ2-7; weak D call: TRBD1 (6 bases). The CDR3 is 15 amino acids. Germline CDR1 SGHRS, CDR2 YFSETQ. V shed 4 bases and J shed 3 bases, with 17 bases lying between them.

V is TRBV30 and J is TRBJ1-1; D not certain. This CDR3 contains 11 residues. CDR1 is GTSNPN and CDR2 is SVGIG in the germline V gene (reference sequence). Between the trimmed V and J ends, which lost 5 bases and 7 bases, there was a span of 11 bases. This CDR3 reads CAWGPQREAFF. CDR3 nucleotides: TGTGCCTGGGGGCCCCAGCGTGAAGCTTTCTTT.

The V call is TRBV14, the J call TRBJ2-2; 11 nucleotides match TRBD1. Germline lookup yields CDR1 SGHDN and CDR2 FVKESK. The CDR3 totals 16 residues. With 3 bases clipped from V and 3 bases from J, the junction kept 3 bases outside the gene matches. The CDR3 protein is CASSQGTGGYTGELFF. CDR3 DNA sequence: TGTGCCAGCAGCCAGGGGACAGGGGGATACACCGGGGAGCTGTTTTTT. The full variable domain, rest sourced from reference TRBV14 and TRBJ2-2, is EAGVTQFPSHSVIEKGQTVTLRCDPISGHDNLYWYRRVMGKEIKFLLHFVKESKQDESGMPNNRFLAERTGGTYSTLKVQPAELEDSGVYFCASSQGTGGYTGELFFGEGSRLTVL.

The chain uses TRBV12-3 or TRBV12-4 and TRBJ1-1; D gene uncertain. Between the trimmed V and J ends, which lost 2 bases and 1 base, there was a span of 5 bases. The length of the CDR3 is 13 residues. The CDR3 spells CASSLSPNTEAFF. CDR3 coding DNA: TGTGCCAGCAGTTTAAGCCCGAACACTGAAGCTTTCTTT.

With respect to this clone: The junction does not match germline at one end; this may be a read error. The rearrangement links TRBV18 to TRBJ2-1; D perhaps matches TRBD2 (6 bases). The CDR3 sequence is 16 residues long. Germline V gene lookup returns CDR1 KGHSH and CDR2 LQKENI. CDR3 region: CASLPRTGDPYNEQFF. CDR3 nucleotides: TGTGCCAGCTTACCAAGGACGGGAGACCCCTACAATGAGCAGTTCTTC.

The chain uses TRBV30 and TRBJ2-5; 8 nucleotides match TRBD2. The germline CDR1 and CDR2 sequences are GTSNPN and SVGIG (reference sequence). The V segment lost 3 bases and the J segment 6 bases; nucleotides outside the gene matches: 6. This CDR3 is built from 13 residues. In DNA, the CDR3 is TGTGCCTGGAGCGGTAGCGGGATGAAGACCCAGTACTTC. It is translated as CAWSGSGMKTQYF.

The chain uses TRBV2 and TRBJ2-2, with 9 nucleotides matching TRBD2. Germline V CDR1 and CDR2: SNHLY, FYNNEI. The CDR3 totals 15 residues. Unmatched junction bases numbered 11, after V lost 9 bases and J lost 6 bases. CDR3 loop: CARSQAGGISGELFF. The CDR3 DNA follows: TGTGCCAGAAGCCAAGCGGGAGGAATATCCGGGGAGCTGTTTTTT.

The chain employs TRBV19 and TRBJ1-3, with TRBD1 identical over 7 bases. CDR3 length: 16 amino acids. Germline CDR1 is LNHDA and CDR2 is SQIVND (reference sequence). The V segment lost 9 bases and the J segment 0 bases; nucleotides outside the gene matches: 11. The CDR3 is CASTKPGQLSGNTIYF. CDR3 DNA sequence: TGTGCCAGCACCAAGCCGGGACAGCTCTCTGGAAACACCATATATTTT.

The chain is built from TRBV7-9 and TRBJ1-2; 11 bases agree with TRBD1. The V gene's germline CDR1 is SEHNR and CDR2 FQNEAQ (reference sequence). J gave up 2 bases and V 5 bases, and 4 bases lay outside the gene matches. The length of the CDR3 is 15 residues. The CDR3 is CASSLRTGGNYGYTF. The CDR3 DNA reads TGTGCCAGCAGCCTCCGGACAGGGGGCAACTATGGCTACACCTTC.

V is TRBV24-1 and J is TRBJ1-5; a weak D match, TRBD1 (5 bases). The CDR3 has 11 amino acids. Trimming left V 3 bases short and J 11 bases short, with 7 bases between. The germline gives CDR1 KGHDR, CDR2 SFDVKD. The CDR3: CATSDRGTQHF. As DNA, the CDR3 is TGTGCCACCAGTGATCGGGGGACCCAGCATTTT.

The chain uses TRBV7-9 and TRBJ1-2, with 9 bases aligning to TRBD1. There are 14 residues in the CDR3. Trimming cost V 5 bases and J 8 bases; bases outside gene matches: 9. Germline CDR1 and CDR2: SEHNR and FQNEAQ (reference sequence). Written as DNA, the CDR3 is TGTGCCAGCAGCCCAACAGGGGGCGCGATAGGCTACACCTTC. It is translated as CASSPTGGAIGYTF.

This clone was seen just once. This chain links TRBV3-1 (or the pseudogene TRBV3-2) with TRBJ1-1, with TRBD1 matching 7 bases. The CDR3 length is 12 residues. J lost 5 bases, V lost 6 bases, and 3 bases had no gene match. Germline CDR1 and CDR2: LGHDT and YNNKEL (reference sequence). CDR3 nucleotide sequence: TGTGCCAGCAGTCTACAGGGGACTGAAGCTTTCTTT. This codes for CASSLQGTEAFF.

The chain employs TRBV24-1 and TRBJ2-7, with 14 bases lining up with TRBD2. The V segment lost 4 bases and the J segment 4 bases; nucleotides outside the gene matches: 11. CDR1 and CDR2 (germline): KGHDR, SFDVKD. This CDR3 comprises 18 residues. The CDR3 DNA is TGTGCCACCAGTGAATCTAGGACTAGCGGGAGGAAGGATTACGAGCAGTACTTC. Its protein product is CATSESRTSGRKDYEQYF.

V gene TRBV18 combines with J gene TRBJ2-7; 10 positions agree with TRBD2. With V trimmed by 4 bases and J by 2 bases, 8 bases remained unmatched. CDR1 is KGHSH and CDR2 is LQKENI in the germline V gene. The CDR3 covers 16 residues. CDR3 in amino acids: CASSRTSGELPYEQYF. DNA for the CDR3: TGTGCCAGCTCACGTACTAGCGGGGAACTTCCCTACGAGCAGTACTTC.

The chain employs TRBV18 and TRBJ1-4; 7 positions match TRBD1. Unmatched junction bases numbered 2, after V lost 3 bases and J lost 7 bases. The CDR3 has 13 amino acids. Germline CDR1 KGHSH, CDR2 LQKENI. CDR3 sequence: CASSPWDSEKLFF. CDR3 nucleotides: TGTGCCAGCTCACCGTGGGACAGTGAAAAACTGTTTTTT.

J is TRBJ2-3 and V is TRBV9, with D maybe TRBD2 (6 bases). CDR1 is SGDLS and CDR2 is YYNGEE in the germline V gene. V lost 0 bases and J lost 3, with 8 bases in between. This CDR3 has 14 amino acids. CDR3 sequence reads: CASSVGGRTDTQYF. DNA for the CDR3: TGTGCCAGCAGCGTAGGAGGGAGGACAGATACGCAGTATTTT. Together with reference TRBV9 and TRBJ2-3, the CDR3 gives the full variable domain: DSGVTQTPKHLITATGQRVTLRCSPRSGDLSVYWYQQSLDQGLQFLIQYYNGEERAKGNILERFSAQQFPDLHSELNLSSLELGDSALYFCASSVGGRTDTQYFGPGTRLTVL.

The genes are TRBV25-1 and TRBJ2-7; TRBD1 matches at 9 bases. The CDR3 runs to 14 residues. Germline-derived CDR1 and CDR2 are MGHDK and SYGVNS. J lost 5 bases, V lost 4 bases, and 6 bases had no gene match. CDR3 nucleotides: TGTGCCAGCAGTGCGGACAGGGGAATCCACGAGCAGTACTTC. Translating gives CASSADRGIHEQYF.

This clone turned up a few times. DNA of the CDR3: TGCGCCAGCAGCTGGACAGGGGAAGGCAATCAGCCCCAGCATTTT. It is translated as CASSWTGEGNQPQHF. This chain connects TRBV5-1 to TRBJ1-5; 9 bases are shared with TRBD1. After removal of 3 bases from V and 2 bases from J, the junction contained 3 bases not matched to a gene. This CDR3 comprises 15 residues. Germline V gene sequence: CDR1 SGHRS, CDR2 YFSETQ.